The entry below gives a single T cell receptor beta chain sequence along with its context. Its specificity is not known. The sample originates from a study of OX40 agonist ivuxolimab in advanced cancers. About the study: Patients were given ivuxolimab, an antibody that agonizes OX40 (CD134). The dose-escalation cohort had hepatocellular carcinoma, melanoma, renal cell or head and neck cancer. Study-wide results and limits: There was clonal expansion of CD4+ and CD8+ blood T cells by week 6 at 0.1 to 3.0 mg/kg.

Repertoires were generated with immunoSEQ multiplex PCR, while TCRdb's copy carries only in-frame clones and drops some. The sample has 44,000 or so clones, 80% seen once. In germline, CDR1 is LNHDA, CDR2 SQIVND (reference sequence). This CDR3 has 16 amino acids. V was cut by 0 bases and J by 6 bases, with 17 bases left in between. The receptor was derived from an adult with an advanced solid tumor such as melanoma, head and neck, liver or kidney cancer. This sequence joins TRBV19 and TRBJ1-2; weak D call: TRBD1 (6 bases). The sequencing used CD4+ or CD8+ T cells sorted from blood, collected in a trial of the OX40 agonist ivuxolimab. The CDR3 coding sequence is TGTGCCAGTAGTATAGATCTGGCAGGGAAGGGGGATGGCTACACCTTC. Translated, it gives CASSIDLAGKGDGYTF.